The 24 T cell receptor beta chains below were found in one sample sequenced in a study of shared clonotypes between healthy human individuals. The data were produced by immunoSEQ multiplex PCR, yet TCRdb's version contains in-frame clones alone and is incomplete. The repertoire holds about 1.1 million clones, with around three quarters as singletons. The specimen was memory CD4+ T cells from PBMCs. Subset meaning: CD45RA-negative fraction. The receptors derive from a man aged 18 to 29 in good health. Some clones in this sample may be carry-over from other donors' samples.

This chain connects TRBV19 to TRBJ2-5; possible D gene TRBD1, 6 bases. Germline V gene sequence: CDR1 LNHDA, CDR2 SQIVND (reference sequence). The CDR3 has 15 residues. V lost 5 bases and J lost 5, with 18 bases in between. CDR3 region: CASSSGRGRVETQYF. In DNA form, the CDR3 reads TGTGCCAGTAGTTCGGGCAGGGGCCGGGTCGAGACCCAGTACTTC.

The V gene is TRBV5-1, the J gene TRBJ2-1, with 10 bases aligning to TRBD2. The CDR3 extends over 15 amino acids. Germline V gene sequence: CDR1 SGHRS, CDR2 YFSETQ. The V segment lost 2 bases and the J segment 8 bases; nucleotides outside the gene matches: 7. The CDR3 nucleotides read TGCGCCAGCAGCTTTAGCGGGAGGAGGGGAGATGAGCAGTTCTTC. It specifies CASSFSGRRGDEQFF.

The gene calls are TRBV2 and TRBJ1-5; D remains unclear. In germline, CDR1 is SNHLY, CDR2 FYNNEI. This CDR3 region has 13 residues. V lost 4 bases and J 4 bases, leaving 8 bases between the germline ends. CDR3 coding DNA: TGTGCCAGCAGTGCTGAAGGGAATCAGCCCCAGCATTTT. It codes for CASSAEGNQPQHF.

J is TRBJ1-1 and V is TRBV7-3; D perhaps matches TRBD1 (5 bases). The germline CDR1 and CDR2 sequences are SGHTA and FQGTGA. The CDR3 is made up of 15 amino acids. Trimming took off 5 bases at V and 4 bases at J, with 17 bases between the two ends. The CDR3 is CASSVQGGPGTEAFF. DNA for the CDR3: TGTGCCAGCAGCGTTCAGGGTGGCCCCGGCACTGAAGCTTTCTTT.

The gene calls are TRBV5-1 and TRBJ2-7, with D unclear. Germline V gives CDR1 SGHRS, CDR2 YFSETQ. Trimming shortened V by 0 bases and J by 5 bases, and 15 bases separated the two germline ends. This CDR3 spans 15 amino acids. As DNA, the CDR3 is TGCGCCAGCAGCTTGGTCTATGGGTTTAGCCACGAGCAGTACTTC. Translation: CASSLVYGFSHEQYF.

This clone was counted between two and nine times. This sequence joins TRBV28 and TRBJ2-1, with D perhaps being TRBD1 or TRBD2 (7 bases each). V gave up 4 bases and J gave up 8 bases, with 24 bases separating them. The germline V gene has CDR1 MDHEN and CDR2 SYDVKM. The CDR3 has 17 residues. CDR3 nucleotides: TGTGCCAGCAGTTCGATCCGGACAGGCCGCCGGGGGGATGAGCAGTTCTTC. This sequence encodes CASSSIRTGRRGDEQFF. Based on the CDR3 plus reference TRBV28 and TRBJ2-1, the full variable domain is DVKVTQSSRYLVKRTGEKVFLECVQDMDHENMFWYRQDPGLGLRLIYFSYDVKMKEKGDIPEGYSVSREKKERFSLILESASTNQTSMYLCASSSIRTGRRGDEQFFGPGTRLTVL.

This clone occurred once. The chain carries TRBV19 and TRBJ2-5; D not certain. The CDR3 is 12 amino acids. V was shortened by 8 bases and J by 2 bases, with 9 bases between the two germline ends. The germline V gene has CDR1 LNHDA and CDR2 SQIVND (reference sequence). CDR3 DNA sequence: TGTGCCAGTGGTTCAAATCAAGAGACCCAGTACTTC. Its protein is CASGSNQETQYF.

The V gene is TRBV5-6, the J gene TRBJ2-1; 8 bases align to TRBD2. Germline loops: CDR1 SGHDT, CDR2 YYEEEE. Trimming removed 2 bases from V and 14 bases from J; junction bases left unmatched: 9. The CDR3 is made up of 13 amino acids. The CDR3 DNA reads TGTGCCAGCAGCTTAGCACCCGGGACTAGTGAGTTCTTC. The encoded protein is CASSLAPGTSEFF.

The chain links TRBV14 to TRBJ2-5; D assignment may be TRBD1 or TRBD2 (5 bases each). The CDR3 sequence is 16 residues long. V was cut by 4 bases and J by 5 bases, with 20 bases left in between. The germline gives CDR1 SGHDN, CDR2 FVKESK. The CDR3 reads CASSREWDPLRETQYF. The CDR3 bases are TGTGCCAGCAGCCGCGAGTGGGACCCGTTGCGGGAGACCCAGTACTTC.

CDR3 in DNA: TGCGCCAGCAGCTTAAAAGGGGATGAGCAGTTCTTC. Its translation: CASSLKGDEQFF. The chain joins TRBV5-1 to TRBJ2-1, with a possible D match to TRBD1 (5 bases). Germline lookup yields CDR1 SGHRS and CDR2 YFSETQ. Trimming removed 2 bases from V and 8 bases from J, with 8 bases in between. CDR3 length: 12 residues.

The CDR3 DNA follows: TGCGCCAGCAGCTTTCTAGCGGGAGGGCAGGGAGATACGCAGTATTTT. Encoded protein: CASSFLAGGQGDTQYF. This chain links TRBV5-1 with TRBJ2-3; 12 nucleotides match TRBD2. V trimming: 2 bases; J trimming: 5 bases; junction bases outside the gene matches: 6. CDR1 is SGHRS, CDR2 YFSETQ, per germline. The CDR3 extends over 16 amino acids.

This clone appeared once. CDR3 DNA sequence: TGTGCCAGCAGCCCTGGGGGTGGCAATCAGCCCCAGCATTTT. It yields the protein CASSPGGGNQPQHF. The rearrangement uses TRBV7-3 and TRBJ1-5; possibly TRBD1 for D (5 bases). Germline loops: CDR1 SGHTA, CDR2 FQGTGA. The CDR3 totals 14 residues. The ends were cut back, 5 bases at V and 2 bases at J, with 10 bases in the middle.

This clone was observed many times. The same CDR3 also results from other DNA sequences found in this sample. The genes are TRBV10-2 and TRBJ2-3; 10 bases align to TRBD2. CDR3 size: 15 residues. Germline CDR1 WSHSY, CDR2 SAAADI. Germline trimming cut 4 bases from V and 7 bases from J; bases unmatched to any gene: 8. The CDR3 spells CASSGTSGGDYTQYF. In DNA form, the CDR3 reads TGCGCCAGCAGTGGGACTAGCGGAGGGGATTATACGCAGTATTTT.

The chain couples TRBV5-1 to TRBJ2-6; 7 bases align to TRBD1. The CDR3 totals 15 residues. The V segment lost 7 bases and the J segment 2 bases; nucleotides outside the gene matches: 6. CDR1 is SGHRS and CDR2 is YFSETQ in the germline V gene. The CDR3 loop reads CASQRQGAGANVLTF. In DNA, the CDR3 is TGCGCCAGCCAAAGACAGGGAGCTGGGGCCAACGTCCTGACTTTC.

This clone was found many times. The chain uses TRBV4-2 and TRBJ1-2, with 9 bases that match TRBD1. Looked up from germline, CDR1 is LGHNA and CDR2 is YNFKEQ. The CDR3 extends over 14 amino acids. Trimming at V came to 5 bases and at J to 9 bases, leaving 10 bases not matched to a gene. In DNA, the CDR3 is TGTGCCAGCAGCGCAAGACAGGGGGATTCTAGCTACACCTTC. Translated: CASSARQGDSSYTF.

The chain carries TRBV18 and TRBJ2-2; 10 bases line up with TRBD2. This CDR3 has 16 residues. The V gene's germline CDR1 is KGHSH and CDR2 LQKENI. V gave up 6 bases and J gave up 2 bases; unmatched junction bases: 6. DNA for the CDR3: TGTGCCAGCTCTCTGACTAGCGGGCACAACACCGGGGAGCTGTTTTTT. Protein sequence: CASSLTSGHNTGELFF.

V gene TRBV4-3 combines with J gene TRBJ1-4; possibly TRBD1 for D (6 bases). The V end was cut by 0 bases, the J end by 7 bases, with 18 bases between. Germline CDR1 and CDR2: LGHNA and YSLEER. The CDR3 sequence is 17 residues long. The CDR3 region is CASSQDHHRATGEKLFF. Here the CDR3 DNA reads TGCGCCAGCAGCCAAGATCACCACAGGGCTACGGGTGAAAAACTGTTTTTT.

This clone was picked up one time. The chain combines TRBV27 with TRBJ1-3; D ambiguous. V was clipped by 7 bases and J by 8 bases, with 9 bases between them. The V gene's germline CDR1 is MNHEY and CDR2 SMNVEV (reference sequence). The CDR3 length is 11 residues. DNA for the CDR3: TGTGCCAGCACCCGGCCGGACACCATATATTTT. Protein product: CASTRPDTIYF.

The chain employs TRBV5-1 and TRBJ2-1; D gene unclear. V lost 0 bases and J lost 9, with 19 bases in between. The CDR3 runs to 16 residues. From germline, CDR1 is SGHRS and CDR2 YFSETQ. The CDR3 here is CASSLDTRVNPGEQFF. Here the CDR3 DNA reads TGCGCCAGCAGCTTGGATACCCGGGTAAACCCAGGTGAGCAGTTCTTC.

For this clone: Other DNA sequences of this sample code for an identical CDR3. V and J are TRBV28 and TRBJ1-2, with D hard to call. This CDR3 is built from 13 residues. V was clipped by 3 bases and J by 2 bases, with 7 bases between them. CDR1 is MDHEN, CDR2 SYDVKM, per germline. The CDR3 region has the DNA TGTGCCAGCAGTTTTGGTGCGAACTATGGCTACACCTTC. Residues: CASSFGANYGYTF.

The chain employs TRBV29-1 and TRBJ2-7; no reliable D call. Trimming cost V 3 bases and J 5 bases, with 14 bases left between them. This CDR3 spans 13 amino acids. The germline gives CDR1 SQVTM, CDR2 ANQGSEA. CDR3 in amino acids: CSVDRYLGNEQYF. For the CDR3, the DNA is TGCAGCGTTGACCGCTACCTAGGCAACGAGCAGTACTTC.

The chain has TRBV11-2 and TRBJ2-7, with TRBD2 identical over 11 bases. V gave up 2 bases and J gave up 6 bases; unmatched junction bases: 9. Germline V gene data show CDR1 as SGHAT and CDR2 as FQNNGV. There are 16 residues in the CDR3. CDR3: CASSLKLAGGRGEQYF. In DNA, the CDR3 is TGTGCCAGCAGCTTAAAGTTAGCGGGAGGGAGGGGCGAGCAGTACTTC.

V and J are TRBV7-9 and TRBJ2-2; D is undetermined. This CDR3 contains 14 residues. Trimming took 5 bases from V and 4 from J, leaving 11 bases between them. Germline CDR1 reads SEHNR; CDR2 reads FQNEAQ (reference sequence). In DNA form, the CDR3 reads TGTGCCAGCAGCGCCAGGACCCGCACCGGGGAGCTGTTTTTT. Amino acids: CASSARTRTGELFF.

The rearrangement joins TRBV29-1 to TRBJ1-2; D possibly corresponds to TRBD1 (5 bases). Trimming took 6 bases from V and 4 from J, leaving 12 bases between them. The germline V gene encodes CDR1 SQVTM and CDR2 ANQGSEA. This CDR3 has 12 amino acids. CDR3 amino acids: CSVRRDSYGYTF. The CDR3 coding sequence is TGCAGCGTGCGCAGGGATAGCTATGGCTACACCTTC.